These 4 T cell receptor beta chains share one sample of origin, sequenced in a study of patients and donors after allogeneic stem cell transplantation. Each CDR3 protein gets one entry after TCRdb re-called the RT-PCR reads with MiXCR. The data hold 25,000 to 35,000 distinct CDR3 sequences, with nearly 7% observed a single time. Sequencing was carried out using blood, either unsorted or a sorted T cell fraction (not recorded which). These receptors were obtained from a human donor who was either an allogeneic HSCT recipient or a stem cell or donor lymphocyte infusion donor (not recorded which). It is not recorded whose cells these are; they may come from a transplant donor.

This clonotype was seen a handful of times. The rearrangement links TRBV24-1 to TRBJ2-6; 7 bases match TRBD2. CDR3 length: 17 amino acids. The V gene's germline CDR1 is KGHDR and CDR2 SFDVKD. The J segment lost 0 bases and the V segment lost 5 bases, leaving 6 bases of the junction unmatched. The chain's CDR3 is CATSGLAEISGANVLTF. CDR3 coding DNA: TGTGCCACCAGTGGACTAGCCGAGATCTCTGGGGCCAACGTCCTGACTTTC.

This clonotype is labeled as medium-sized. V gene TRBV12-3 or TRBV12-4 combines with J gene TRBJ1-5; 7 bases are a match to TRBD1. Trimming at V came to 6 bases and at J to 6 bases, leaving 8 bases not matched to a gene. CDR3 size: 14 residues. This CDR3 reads CASSPLRGPQPQHF. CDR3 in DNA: TGTGCCAGCAGCCCCCTGAGGGGGCCTCAGCCCCAGCATTTT.

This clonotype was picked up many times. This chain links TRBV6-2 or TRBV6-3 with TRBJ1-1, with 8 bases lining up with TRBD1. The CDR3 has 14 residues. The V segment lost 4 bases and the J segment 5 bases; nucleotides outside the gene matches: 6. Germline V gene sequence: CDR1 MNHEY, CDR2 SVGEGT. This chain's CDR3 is CASSFRTGRTEAFF. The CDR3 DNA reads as TGTGCCAGCAGTTTCAGGACAGGGAGGACTGAAGCTTTCTTT.

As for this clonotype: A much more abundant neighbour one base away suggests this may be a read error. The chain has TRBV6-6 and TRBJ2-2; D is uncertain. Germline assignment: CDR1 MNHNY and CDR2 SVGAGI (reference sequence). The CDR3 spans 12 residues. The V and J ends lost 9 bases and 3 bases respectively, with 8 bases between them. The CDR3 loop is CARRYYTGELFF. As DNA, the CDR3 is TGTGCCAGGAGATATTACACCGGGGAGCTGTTTTTT.